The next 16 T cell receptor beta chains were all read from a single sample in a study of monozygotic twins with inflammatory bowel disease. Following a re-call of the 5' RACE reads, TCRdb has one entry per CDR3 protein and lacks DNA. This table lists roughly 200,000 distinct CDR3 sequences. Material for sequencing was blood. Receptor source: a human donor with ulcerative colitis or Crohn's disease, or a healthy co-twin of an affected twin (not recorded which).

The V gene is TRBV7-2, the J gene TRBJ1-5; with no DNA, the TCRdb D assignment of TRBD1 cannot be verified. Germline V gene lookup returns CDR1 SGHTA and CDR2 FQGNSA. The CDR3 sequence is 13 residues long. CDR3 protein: CASSRDLGRPQHF.

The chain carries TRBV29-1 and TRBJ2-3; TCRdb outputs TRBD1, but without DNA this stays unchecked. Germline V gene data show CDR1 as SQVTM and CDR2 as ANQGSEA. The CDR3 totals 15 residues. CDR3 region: CSPQRVGTTTDTQYF.

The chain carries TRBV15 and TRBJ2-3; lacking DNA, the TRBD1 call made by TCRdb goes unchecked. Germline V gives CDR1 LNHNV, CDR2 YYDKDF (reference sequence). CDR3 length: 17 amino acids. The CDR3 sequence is CATSRVTDRGWADTQYF.

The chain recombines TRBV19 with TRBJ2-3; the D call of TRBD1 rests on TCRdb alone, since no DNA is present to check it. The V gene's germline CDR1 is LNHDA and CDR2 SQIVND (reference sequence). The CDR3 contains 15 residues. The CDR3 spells CASRPGARGTDTQYF.

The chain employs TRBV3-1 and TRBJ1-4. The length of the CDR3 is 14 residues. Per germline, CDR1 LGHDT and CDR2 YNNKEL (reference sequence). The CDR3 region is CASGHGREGEKLFF.

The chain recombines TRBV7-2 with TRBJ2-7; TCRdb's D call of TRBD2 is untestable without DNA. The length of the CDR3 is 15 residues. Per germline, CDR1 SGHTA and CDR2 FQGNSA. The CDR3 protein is CASSQTSGIFYEQYF.

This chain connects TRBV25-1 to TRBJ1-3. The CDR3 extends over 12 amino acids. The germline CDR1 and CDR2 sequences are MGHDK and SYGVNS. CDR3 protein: CASSVGGNTIYF.

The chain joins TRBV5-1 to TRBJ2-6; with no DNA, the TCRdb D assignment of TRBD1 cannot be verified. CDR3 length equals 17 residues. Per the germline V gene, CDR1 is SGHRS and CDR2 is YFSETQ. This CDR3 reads CASSMTGGLNGANVLTF.

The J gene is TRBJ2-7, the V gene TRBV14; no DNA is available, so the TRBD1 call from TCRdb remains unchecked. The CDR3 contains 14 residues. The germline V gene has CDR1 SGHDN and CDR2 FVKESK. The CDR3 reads CASSRNRASSEQYF. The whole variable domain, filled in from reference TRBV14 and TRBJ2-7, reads EAGVTQFPSHSVIEKGQTVTLRCDPISGHDNLYWYRRVMGKEIKFLLHFVKESKQDESGMPNNRFLAERTGGTYSTLKVQPAELEDSGVYFCASSRNRASSEQYFGPGTRLTVT.

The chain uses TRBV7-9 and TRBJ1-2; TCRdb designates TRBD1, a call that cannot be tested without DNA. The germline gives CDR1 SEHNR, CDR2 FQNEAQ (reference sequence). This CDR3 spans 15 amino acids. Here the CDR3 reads CASSLGGAHNYGYTF.

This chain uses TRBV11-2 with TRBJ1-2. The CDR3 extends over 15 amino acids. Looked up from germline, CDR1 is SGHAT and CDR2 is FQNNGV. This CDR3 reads CASSLDPAGRLGYTF.

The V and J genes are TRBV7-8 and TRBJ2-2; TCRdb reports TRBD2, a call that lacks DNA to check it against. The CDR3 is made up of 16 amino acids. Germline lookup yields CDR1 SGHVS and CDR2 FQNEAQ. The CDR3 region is CASSLNEGANTGELFF. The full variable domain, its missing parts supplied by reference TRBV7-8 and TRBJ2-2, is GAGVSQSPRYKVAKRGQDVALRCDPISGHVSLFWYQQALGQGPEFLTYFQNEAQLDKSGLPSDRFFAERPEGSVSTLKIQRTQQEDSAVYLCASSLNEGANTGELFFGEGSRLTVL.

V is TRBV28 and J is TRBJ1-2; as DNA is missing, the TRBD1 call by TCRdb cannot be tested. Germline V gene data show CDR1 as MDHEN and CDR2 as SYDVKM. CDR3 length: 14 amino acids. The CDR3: CASSQWGSSYGYTF.

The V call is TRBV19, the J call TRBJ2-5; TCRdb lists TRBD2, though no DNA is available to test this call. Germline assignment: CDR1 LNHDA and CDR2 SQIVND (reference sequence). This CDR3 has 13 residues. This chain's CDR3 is CASAAQLQETQYF.

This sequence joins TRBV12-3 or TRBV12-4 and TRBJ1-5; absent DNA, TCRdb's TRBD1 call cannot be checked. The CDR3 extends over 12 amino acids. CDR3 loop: CASSEGNQPQHF.

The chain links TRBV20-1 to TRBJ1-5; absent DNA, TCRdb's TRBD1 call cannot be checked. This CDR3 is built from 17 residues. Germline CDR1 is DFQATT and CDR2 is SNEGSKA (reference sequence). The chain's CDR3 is CSARVTGGNTGGQPQHF.